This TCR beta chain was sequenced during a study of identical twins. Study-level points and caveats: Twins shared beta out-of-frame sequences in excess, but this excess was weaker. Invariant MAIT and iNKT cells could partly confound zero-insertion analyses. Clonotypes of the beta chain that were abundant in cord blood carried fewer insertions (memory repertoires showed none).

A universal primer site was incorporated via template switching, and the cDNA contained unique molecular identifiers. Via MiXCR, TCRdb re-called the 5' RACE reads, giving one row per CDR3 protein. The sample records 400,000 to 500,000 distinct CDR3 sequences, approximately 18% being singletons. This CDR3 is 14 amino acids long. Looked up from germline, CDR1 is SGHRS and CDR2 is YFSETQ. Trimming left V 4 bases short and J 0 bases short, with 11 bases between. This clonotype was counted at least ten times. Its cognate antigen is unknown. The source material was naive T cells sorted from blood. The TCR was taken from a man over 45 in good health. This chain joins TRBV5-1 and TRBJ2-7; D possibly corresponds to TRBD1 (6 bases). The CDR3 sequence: CASSPDSTSYEQYF. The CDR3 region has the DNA TGCGCCAGCAGCCCGGACAGTACCTCCTACGAGCAGTACTTC.